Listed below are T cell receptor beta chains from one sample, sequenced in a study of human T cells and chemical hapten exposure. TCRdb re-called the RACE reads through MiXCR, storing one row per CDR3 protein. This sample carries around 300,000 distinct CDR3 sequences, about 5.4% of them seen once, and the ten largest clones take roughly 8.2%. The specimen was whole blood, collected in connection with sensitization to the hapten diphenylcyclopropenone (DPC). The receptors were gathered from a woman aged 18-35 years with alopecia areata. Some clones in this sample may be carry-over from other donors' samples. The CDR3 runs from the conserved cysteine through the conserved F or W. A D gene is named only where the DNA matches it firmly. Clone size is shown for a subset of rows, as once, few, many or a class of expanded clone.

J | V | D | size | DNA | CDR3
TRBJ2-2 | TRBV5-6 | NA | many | TGTGCCAGCAGCTTGAGGGTCACCGGGGAGCTGTTTTTT | CASSLRVTGELFF
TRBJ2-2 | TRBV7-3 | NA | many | TGTGCCAGCAGCTCTTTAAGCAGGTCCGGGGAGCTGTTTTTT | CASSSLSRSGELFF
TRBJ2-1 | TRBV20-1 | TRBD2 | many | TGCAGTGCTCCCGAGACTAGCGGGGGGTCGGATGAGCAGTTCTTC | CSAPETSGGSDEQFF
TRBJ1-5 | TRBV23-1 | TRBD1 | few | TGCGCCAGCAGTCCTGGACAGGGGAAGACAGGCAATCAGCCCCAGCATTTT | CASSPGQGKTGNQPQHF
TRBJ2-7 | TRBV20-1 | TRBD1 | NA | TGCAGTGCTAGAGTGACAGGGGTAACGTATTCCTACGAGCAGTACTTC | CSARVTGVTYSYEQYF
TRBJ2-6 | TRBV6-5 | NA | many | TGTGCCAGCAGTTACTCCCTAGCGACTGGGGCCAACGTCCTGACTTTC | CASSYSLATGANVLTF
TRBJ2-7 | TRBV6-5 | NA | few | TGTGCCAGCAGTTACGTGGGCAGGGTTTACGAGCAGTACTTC | CASSYVGRVYEQYF
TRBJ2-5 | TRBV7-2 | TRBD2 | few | TGTGCCAGCAGCTTATCTACTAGCGGGGGGCAGGAGACCCAGTACTTC | CASSLSTSGGQETQYF
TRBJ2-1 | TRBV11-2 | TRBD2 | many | TGTGCCAGCAGCTTCGAGCGGGGGGAAGAGTTCTTC | CASSFERGEEFF
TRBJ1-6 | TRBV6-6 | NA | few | TGTGCCAGCAGCACCGGGACCGCGACTTCACCCCTCCACTTT | CASSTGTATSPLHF
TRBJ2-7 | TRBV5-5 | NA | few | TGTGCCAGCAGCCGGGACCTACTTAGGGGGAACGAGCAGTACTTC | CASSRDLLRGNEQYF
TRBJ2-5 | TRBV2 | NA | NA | TGTGCCAGCAGTGCCACCCAAGAGACCCAGTACTTC | CASSATQETQYF
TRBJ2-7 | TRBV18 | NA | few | TGTGCCAGCTCCCCGGACGCAAATAGCTCGTATCCCTACGAGCAGTACTTC | CASSPDANSSYPYEQYF
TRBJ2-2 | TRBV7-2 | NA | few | TGTGCCAGCAGCTGGGACGCGGCCTACAACACCGGGGAGCTGTTTTTT | CASSWDAAYNTGELFF
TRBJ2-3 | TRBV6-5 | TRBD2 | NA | TGTGCCAGCAGTTACGCTAGCGGGGGGGCCCAAGATACGCAGTATTTT | CASSYASGGAQDTQYF
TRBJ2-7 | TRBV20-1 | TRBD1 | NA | TGCAGTGCTAGTTGGGACAGGGGTTCCTACGAGCAGTACTTC | CSASWDRGSYEQYF
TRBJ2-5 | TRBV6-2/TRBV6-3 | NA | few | TGTGCCAGCAGTTACTCTGGACAGAACCAAGAGACCCAGTACTTC | CASSYSGQNQETQYF
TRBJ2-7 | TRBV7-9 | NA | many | TGTGCCAGCAGGAGCGGTACCTACGAGCAGTACTTC | CASRSGTYEQYF
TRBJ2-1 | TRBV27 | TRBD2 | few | TGTGCCAGCATTAAGCGGGGGGGCCCAAATGAGCAGTTCTTC | CASIKRGGPNEQFF
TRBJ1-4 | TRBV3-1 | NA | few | TGTGCCAGCAGCCCTGGTATAACTAATGAAAAACTGTTTTTT | CASSPGITNEKLFF
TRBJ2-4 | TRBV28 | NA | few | TGTGCCAGCAGTCTGCCGAGTAGCAAAAACATTCAGTACTTC | CASSLPSSKNIQYF
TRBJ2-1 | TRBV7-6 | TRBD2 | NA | TGTGCCAGCAGCCGCGGGCAGGGAGGGGAGATTGAGCAGTTCTTC | CASSRGQGGEIEQFF
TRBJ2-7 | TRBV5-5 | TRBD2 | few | TGTGCCAGCTTCAAAGTGTCTAGCGGGGGGACCTTTTACGAGCAGTACTTC | CASFKVSSGGTFYEQYF
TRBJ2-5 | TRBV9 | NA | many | TGTGCCAGCAGCTTCGATCCCGGTGAGGGTTTAGAGACCCAGTACTTC | CASSFDPGEGLETQYF
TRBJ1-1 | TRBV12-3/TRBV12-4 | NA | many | TGTGCCAGCAGTCCTTTACAGAACACTGAAGCTTTCTTT | CASSPLQNTEAFF
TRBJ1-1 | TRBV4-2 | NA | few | TGTGCCAGCAGCCAACGGACCGCCCACACTGAAGCTTTCTTT | CASSQRTAHTEAFF
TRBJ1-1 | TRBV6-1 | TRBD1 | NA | TGTGCCAGCAGGGGGATAACGGAGGGGGACAGGGAATTTAGAACTGAAGCTTTCTTT | CASRGITEGDREFRTEAFF
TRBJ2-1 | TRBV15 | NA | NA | TGTGCCACCACCAAGACCGGTCATGGACGGGAGCAGTTCTTC | CATTKTGHGREQFF
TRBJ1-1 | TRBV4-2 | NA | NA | TGTGCCAGCAGCCAAGATACAGGGAAGAACACTGAAGCTTTCTTT | CASSQDTGKNTEAFF
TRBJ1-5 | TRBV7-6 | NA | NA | TGTGCCAGCAGCCCCACCCCAGTTAGCAATCAGCCCCAGCATTTT | CASSPTPVSNQPQHF
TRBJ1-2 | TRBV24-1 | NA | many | TGTGCCACCAGTGCAGACGGTTCCTATGGCTACACCTTC | CATSADGSYGYTF
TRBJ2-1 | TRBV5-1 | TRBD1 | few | TGCGCCAGCAGCTTTGGACAGGTATACAATGAGCAGTTCTTC | CASSFGQVYNEQFF
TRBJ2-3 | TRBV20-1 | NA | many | TGCAGTGCTCCCTTTGGAACAGATACGCAGTATTTT | CSAPFGTDTQYF
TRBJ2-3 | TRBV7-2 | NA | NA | TGTGCCAGCAGCTTAGATCTGTACCCTAGCACAGATACGCAGTATTTT | CASSLDLYPSTDTQYF
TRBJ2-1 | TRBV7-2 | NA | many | TGTGCCAGCAGCTTTGCCGGTTACAATGAGCAGTTCTTC | CASSFAGYNEQFF
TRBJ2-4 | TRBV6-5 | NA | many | TGTGCCAGCTCTGATCGGACAAACAGCATTCAGTACTTC | CASSDRTNSIQYF
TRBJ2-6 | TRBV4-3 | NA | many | TGCGCCAGCAGCCAAGATCTCGGGGGCCCCTCTGGGGCCAACGTCCTGACTTTC | CASSQDLGGPSGANVLTF
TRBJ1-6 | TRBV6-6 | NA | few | TGTGCCAGCAGTTTTGACGGTTCACCCCTCCACTTT | CASSFDGSPLHF
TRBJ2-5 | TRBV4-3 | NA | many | TGCGCCAGCAGCCAAGACCCCCCCGGAGGGGCCCTTCGGACTACCCAGTACTTC | CASSQDPPGGALRTTQYF
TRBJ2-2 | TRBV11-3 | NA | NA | TGTGCCAGCAGCTTACTCAGTTCGACAGGAACCACCGGGGAGCTGTTTTTT | CASSLLSSTGTTGELFF
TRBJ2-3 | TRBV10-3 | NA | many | TGTGCCATCATGCGAGGCGGCACAGATACGCAGTATTTT | CAIMRGGTDTQYF
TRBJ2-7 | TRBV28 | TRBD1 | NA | TGTGCCAGCAGGATCCGGGACAGCTCCTACGAGCAGTACTTC | CASRIRDSSYEQYF
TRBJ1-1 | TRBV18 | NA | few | TGTGCCAGCTCACCACAGGGGAGTCGAATCACTGAAGCTTTCTTT | CASSPQGSRITEAFF
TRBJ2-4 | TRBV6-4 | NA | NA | TGTGCCAGCAGTTCGGACGCGACTCGGAGAAACATTCAGTACTTC | CASSSDATRRNIQYF
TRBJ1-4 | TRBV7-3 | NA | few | TGTGCCAGCAGCTTACGTGGCCCCTCAACTAATGAAAAACTGTTTTTT | CASSLRGPSTNEKLFF
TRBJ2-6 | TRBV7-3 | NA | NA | TGTGCCAGCAGCTTAATTCCGTCCTCTGGGGCCAACGTCCTGTCTTTC | CASSLIPSSGANVLSF
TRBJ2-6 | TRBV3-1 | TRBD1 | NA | TGTGCCAGCAGCCCCTGGGTGAGGGGACAGGGGGTCACTGGGGCCAACGTCCTGACTTTC | CASSPWVRGQGVTGANVLTF
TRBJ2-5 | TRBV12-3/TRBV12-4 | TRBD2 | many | TGTGCCAGCAGTTTATGGGGGGGGGTCCAAGAGACCCAGTACTTC | CASSLWGGVQETQYF
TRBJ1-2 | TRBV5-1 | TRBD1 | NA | TGCGCCAGCAGCCGAGGGGACAGGGGCTATGGCTACACCTTC | CASSRGDRGYGYTF
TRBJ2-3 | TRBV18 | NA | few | TGTGCCAGCTCACCAACGGGGGAGACAGATACGCAGTATTTT | CASSPTGETDTQYF
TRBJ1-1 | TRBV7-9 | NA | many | TGTGCCAGCAGCTTATTGGAGAACACTGAAGCTTTCTTT | CASSLLENTEAFF
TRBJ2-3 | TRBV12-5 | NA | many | TGTGCTAGTGGTTTAATGGGTGCCACAGATACGCAGTATTTT | CASGLMGATDTQYF
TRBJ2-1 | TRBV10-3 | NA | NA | TGTGCCATCAGTGAGCTAGTTCACAATGAGCAGTTCTTC | CAISELVHNEQFF
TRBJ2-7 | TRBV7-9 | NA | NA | TGTGCCAGCAGCTTAGAAGGCGGGGCCCCATCCTACGAGCAGTACTTC | CASSLEGGAPSYEQYF
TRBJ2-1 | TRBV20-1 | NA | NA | TGCAGTGCAAGGGCGGCGGGAAATCGATACAATGAGCAGTTCTTC | CSARAAGNRYNEQFF
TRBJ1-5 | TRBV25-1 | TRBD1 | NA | TGTGCCAGCAGTGACCCAGGACAGGGTGAGGGCAATCAGCCCCAGCATTTT | CASSDPGQGEGNQPQHF
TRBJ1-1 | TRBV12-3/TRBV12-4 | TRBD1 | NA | TGTGCCAGCAGGCCAGGGGGCGGGGTTGGCACTGAAGCTTTCTTT | CASRPGGGVGTEAFF
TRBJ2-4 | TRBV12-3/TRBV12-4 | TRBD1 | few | TGTGCCAGCAGTACCGGGACAGGGGGCAAAAACATTCAGTACTTC | CASSTGTGGKNIQYF